This T cell receptor (beta chain) was profiled in a study of neoadjuvant nivolumab and ipilimumab in lung cancer (dated by TCRdb to the early 2020s). A note on the overall study: In the NEOSTAR trial, nivolumab was administered intravenously at 3 mg/kg on days 1, 15 and 29, and the combination arm also received ipilimumab 1 mg/kg on day 1 only. The trial treated just under 45 patients with operable NSCLC: about 23 were randomized to nivolumab monotherapy and around 20 to nivolumab plus ipilimumab. TCR repertoires in pretherapy (baseline) peripheral blood were compared with TCR repertoires in tumors resected at surgery after neoadjuvant immune checkpoint blockade. The major pathologic response (MPR) rate in the intention-to-treat population in each study arm was designated as the primary trial endpoint. Seven patients had matched pretherapy and resected tumor pairs analyzed, with four treated with nivolumab and three with nivolumab plus ipilimumab.

This sample's time point label indicates: at surgical resection after neoadjuvant nivolumab +/- ipilimumab. The samples were taken from NEOSTAR, a phase 2 randomized trial in operable NSCLC that tested neoadjuvant nivolumab or nivolumab plus ipilimumab, followed by surgery. Broad study findings and their caveats: From pretherapy to surgery, increases in tumor T-cell richness and clonality were observed in three of three dual-therapy tumors but in only two of four nivolumab-treated tumors. A small number of samples underwent TCR sequencing. TCR richness in pretherapy blood showed a positive correlation with richness in tumors resected after neoadjuvant therapy (Spearman R of about 0.82). There was no significant correlation between TCR clonality and pathologic tumor regression, and just a single major-pathologic-response sample was available for the clonality-regression analysis. Compared with tumor-adjacent uninvolved lung, resected tumors had greater TCR richness and clonality, and increases showed up in more of the dual-therapy-treated tumors.

With respect to this clone: Its antigen is not yet known. No much larger clone is present one base from it, and per-base qualities are unavailable.

V is cut by 0 bases and J by 2 bases, and the space between the germline ends is 2 bases. The CDR3 runs 12 amino acids, cysteine and phenylalanine included. Of all the DNA, just the CDR3 is kept, 36 bases in frame from base 1. The CDR1 and CDR2 encoded by the germline V gene are SGHRS and YFSETQ. The library was prepared using the immunoSEQ multiplex PCR assay. Processing in the source paper ran as follows. Repertoires were summarized by richness and clonality, and significantly expanded and contracted clones were identified between pre- and post-therapy samples. TCRdb obtained this table from immuneACCESS and retained in-frame rearrangements with V and J assigned. These tables miss some clones; where compared with another copy, unresolved V genes account for less than half of the shortfall, and the remainder is unexplained. D and trimming were read from the DNA, whereas the V and J calls and clone size are those reported in that table. The sample table records around 7,500 clones; approximately 88% of these occur just once. The ten largest clones take up around 4.5% of the sample.

Recombination joined TRBV5-1 with TRBJ2-5; no D gene is confidently identified. The sample consisted of tumor tissue, taken after neoadjuvant nivolumab, alone or with ipilimumab, at or shortly before surgery. This clonotype was sampled from an adult with non-small cell lung cancer. The CDR3 region reads CASSLAQETQYF. The base sequence is TGCGCCAGCAGCTTGGCTCAAGAGACCCAGTACTTC. The CDR3, completed at both ends by the reference TRBV5-1 and TRBJ2-5 genes, gives the full variable domain KAGVTQTPRYLIKTRGQQVTLSCSPISGHRSVSWYQQTPGQGLQFLFEYFSETQRNKGNFPGRFSGRQFSNSRSEMNVSTLELGDSALYLCASSLAQETQYFGPGTRLLVL.